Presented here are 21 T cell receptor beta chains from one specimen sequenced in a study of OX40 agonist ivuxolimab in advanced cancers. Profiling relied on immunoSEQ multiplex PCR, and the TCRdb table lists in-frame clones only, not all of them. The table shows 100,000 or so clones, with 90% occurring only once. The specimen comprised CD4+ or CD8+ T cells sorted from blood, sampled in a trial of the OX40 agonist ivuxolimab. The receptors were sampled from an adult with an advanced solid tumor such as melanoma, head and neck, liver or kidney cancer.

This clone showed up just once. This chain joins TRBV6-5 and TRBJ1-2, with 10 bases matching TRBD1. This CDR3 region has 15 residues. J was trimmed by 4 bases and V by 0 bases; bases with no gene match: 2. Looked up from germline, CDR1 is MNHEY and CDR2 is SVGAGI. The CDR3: CASSYSTGGIYGYTF. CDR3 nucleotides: TGTGCCAGCAGTTACTCGACAGGGGGCATCTATGGCTACACCTTC.

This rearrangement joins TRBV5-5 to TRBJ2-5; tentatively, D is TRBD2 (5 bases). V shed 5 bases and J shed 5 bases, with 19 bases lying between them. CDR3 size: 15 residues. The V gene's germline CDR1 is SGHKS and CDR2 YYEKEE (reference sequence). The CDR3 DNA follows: TGTGCCAGCAGTCGTGACCCAGCCTCGGGGGAGACCCAGTACTTC. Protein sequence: CASSRDPASGETQYF. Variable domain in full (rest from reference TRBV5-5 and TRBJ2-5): DAGVTQSPTHLIKTRGQQVTLRCSPISGHKSVSWYQQVLGQGPQFIFQYYEKEERGRGNFPDRFSARQFPNYSSELNVNALLLGDSALYLCASSRDPASGETQYFGPGTRLLVL.

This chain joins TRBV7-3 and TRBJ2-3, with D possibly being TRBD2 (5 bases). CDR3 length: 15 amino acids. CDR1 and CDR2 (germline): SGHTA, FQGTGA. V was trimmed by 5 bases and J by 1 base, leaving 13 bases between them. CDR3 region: CASSLGLLGTDTQYF. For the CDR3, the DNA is TGTGCCAGCAGCCTTGGACTGTTGGGCACAGATACGCAGTATTTT.

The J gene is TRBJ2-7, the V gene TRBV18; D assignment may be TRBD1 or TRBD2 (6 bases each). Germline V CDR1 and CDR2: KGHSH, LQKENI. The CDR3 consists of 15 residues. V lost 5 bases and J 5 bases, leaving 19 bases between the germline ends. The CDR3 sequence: CASSKSAGGGNEQYF. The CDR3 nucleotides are TGTGCCAGCTCAAAATCAGCCGGAGGGGGGAACGAGCAGTACTTC.

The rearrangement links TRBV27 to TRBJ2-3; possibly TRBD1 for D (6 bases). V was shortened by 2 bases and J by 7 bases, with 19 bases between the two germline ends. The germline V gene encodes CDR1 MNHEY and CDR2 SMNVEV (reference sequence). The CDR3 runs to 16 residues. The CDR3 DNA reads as TGTGCCAGCAGTTTACACAGGGACCCATCTAGAAATACGCAGTATTTT. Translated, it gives CASSLHRDPSRNTQYF.

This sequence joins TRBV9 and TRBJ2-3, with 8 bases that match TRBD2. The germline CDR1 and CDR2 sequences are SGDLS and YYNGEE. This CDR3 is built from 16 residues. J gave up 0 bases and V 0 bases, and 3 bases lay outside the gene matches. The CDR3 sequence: CASSVGAGVSTDTQYF. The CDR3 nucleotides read TGTGCCAGCAGCGTAGGAGCGGGAGTTAGCACAGATACGCAGTATTTT.

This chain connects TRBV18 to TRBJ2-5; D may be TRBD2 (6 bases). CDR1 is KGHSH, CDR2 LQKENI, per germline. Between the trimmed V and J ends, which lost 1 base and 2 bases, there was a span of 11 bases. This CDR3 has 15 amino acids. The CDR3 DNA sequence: TGTGCCAGCTCACCACGAGTCGCGGGACAAGAGACCCAGTACTTC. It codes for CASSPRVAGQETQYF.

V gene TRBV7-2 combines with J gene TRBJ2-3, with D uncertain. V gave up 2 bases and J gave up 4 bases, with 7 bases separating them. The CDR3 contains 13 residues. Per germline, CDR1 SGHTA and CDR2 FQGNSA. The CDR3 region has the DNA TGTGCCAGCAGCTTACTGTGGGCAGATACGCAGTATTTT. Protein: CASSLLWADTQYF.

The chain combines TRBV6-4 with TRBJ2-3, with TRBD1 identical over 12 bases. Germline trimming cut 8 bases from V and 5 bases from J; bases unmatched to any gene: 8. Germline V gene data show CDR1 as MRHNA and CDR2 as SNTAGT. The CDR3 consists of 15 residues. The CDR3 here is CASRKGTGGKDTQYF. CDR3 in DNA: TGTGCCAGCCGGAAGGGGACAGGGGGCAAAGATACGCAGTATTTT.

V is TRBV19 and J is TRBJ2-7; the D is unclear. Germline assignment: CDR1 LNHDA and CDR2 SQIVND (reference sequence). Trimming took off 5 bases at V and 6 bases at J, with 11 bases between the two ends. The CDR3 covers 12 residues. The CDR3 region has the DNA TGTGCCAGTAGTGATCGGTATGGCGAGCAGTACTTC. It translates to CASSDRYGEQYF.

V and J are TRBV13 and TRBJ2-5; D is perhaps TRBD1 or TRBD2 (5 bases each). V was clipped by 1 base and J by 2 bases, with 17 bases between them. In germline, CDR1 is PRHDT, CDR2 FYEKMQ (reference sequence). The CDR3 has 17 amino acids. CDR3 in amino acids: CASSLERGRAIQETQYF. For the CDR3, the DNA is TGTGCCAGCAGCTTAGAAAGGGGACGGGCAATACAAGAGACCCAGTACTTC.

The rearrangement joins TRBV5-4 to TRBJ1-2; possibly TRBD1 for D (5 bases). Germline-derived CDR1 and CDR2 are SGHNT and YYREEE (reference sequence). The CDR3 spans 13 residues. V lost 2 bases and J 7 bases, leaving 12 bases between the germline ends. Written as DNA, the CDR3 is TGTGCCAGCAGCTTCCCACCGGGACCTGGCTACACCTTC. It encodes CASSFPPGPGYTF.

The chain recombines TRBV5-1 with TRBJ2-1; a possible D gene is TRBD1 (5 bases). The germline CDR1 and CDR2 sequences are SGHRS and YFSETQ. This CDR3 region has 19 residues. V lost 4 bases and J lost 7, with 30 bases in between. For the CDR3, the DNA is TGCGCCAGCAGCCTCCAATCCATCGCCCCCGTCGGTCAGGGTAATGAGCAGTTCTTC. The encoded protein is CASSLQSIAPVGQGNEQFF.

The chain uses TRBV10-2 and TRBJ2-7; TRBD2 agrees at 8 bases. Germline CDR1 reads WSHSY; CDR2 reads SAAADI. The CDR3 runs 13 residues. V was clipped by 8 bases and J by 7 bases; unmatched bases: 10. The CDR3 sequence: CASWTSRAQEQYF. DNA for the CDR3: TGCGCCAGCTGGACTAGCAGAGCCCAGGAGCAGTACTTC.

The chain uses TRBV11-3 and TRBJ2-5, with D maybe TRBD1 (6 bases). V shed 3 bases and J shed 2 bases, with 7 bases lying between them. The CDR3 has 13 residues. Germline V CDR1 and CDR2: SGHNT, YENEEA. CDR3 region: CASSLGQQETQYF. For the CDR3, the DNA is TGTGCCAGCAGCTTGGGACAACAAGAGACCCAGTACTTC.

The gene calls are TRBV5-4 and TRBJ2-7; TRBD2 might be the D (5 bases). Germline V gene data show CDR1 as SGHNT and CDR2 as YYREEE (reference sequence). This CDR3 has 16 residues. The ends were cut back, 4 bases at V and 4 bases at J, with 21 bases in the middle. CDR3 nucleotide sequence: TGTGCCAGCAGCCGAGGAATGACTACCACGATGTACGAGCAGTACTTC. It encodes CASSRGMTTTMYEQYF.

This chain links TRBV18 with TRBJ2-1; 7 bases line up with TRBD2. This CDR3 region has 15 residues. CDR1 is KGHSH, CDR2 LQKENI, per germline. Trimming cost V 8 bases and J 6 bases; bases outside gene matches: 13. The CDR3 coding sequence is TGTGCCAGCCGGGGGGTGTCCGCGTCTATCAATGAGCAGTTCTTC. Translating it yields CASRGVSASINEQFF.

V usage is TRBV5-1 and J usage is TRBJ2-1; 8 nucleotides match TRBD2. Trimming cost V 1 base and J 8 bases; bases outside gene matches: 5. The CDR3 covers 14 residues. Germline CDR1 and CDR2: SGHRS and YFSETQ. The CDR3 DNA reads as TGCGCCAGCAGCTTGACTAGCGGCCCATATGAGCAGTTCTTC. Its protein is CASSLTSGPYEQFF.

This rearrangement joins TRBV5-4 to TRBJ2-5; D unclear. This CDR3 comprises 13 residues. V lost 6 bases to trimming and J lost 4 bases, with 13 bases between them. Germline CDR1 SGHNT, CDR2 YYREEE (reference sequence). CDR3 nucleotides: TGTGCCAGCACCTCCCCGGGCGGAGAGACCCAGTACTTC. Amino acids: CASTSPGGETQYF. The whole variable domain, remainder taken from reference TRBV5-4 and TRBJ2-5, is ETGVTQSPTHLIKTRGQQVTLRCSSQSGHNTVSWYQQALGQGPQFIFQYYREEENGRGNFPPRFSGLQFPNYSSELNVNALELDDSALYLCASTSPGGETQYFGPGTRLLVL.

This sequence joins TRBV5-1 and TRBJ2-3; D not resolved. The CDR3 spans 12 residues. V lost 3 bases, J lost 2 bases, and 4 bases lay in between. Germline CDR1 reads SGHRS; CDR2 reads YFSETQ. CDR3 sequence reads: CASSSYTDTQYF. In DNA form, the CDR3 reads TGCGCCAGCAGCTCCTACACAGATACGCAGTATTTT.

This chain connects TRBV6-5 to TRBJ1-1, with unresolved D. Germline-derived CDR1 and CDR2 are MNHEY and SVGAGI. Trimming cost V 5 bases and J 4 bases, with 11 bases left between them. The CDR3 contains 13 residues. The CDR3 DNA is TGTGCCAGCAGTCCACGTTTATCCACTGAAGCTTTCTTT. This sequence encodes CASSPRLSTEAFF.